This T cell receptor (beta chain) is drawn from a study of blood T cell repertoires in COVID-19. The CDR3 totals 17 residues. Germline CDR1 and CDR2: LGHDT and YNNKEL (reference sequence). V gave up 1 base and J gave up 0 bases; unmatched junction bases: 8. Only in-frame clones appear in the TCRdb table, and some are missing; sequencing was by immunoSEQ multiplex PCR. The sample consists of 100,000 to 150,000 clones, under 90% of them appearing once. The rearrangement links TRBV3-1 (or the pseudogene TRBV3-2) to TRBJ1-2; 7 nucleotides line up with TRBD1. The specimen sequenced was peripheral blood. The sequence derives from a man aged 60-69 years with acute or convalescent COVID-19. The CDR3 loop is CASSQADRTGPNYGYTF. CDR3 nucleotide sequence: TGTGCCAGCAGCCAAGCCGACCGGACAGGTCCTAACTATGGCTACACCTTC.